One sample yielded the 5 T cell receptor beta chains listed below, sequenced in a study of shared clonotypes between healthy human individuals. The method was immunoSEQ multiplex PCR; TCRdb's version includes in-frame clones alone and lacks a portion of them. The sample carries millions of clones, over 85% recorded once. The sequenced material came from naive CD4+ T cells sorted from blood. Subset reported: CD45RA+ positively selected. Receptors were obtained from a man aged 18-30 years in good health.

The chain couples TRBV4-3 to TRBJ1-2; TRBD1 is a possible D gene (5 bases). V was trimmed by 1 base and J by 2 bases, leaving 11 bases between them. Germline V CDR1 and CDR2: LGHNA, YSLEER. This CDR3 contains 15 residues. The CDR3 here is CASSQVVDSNYGYTF. CDR3 bases: TGCGCCAGCAGCCAAGTAGTTGACAGCAACTATGGCTACACCTTC.

The chain recombines TRBV11-2 with TRBJ2-3, with D maybe TRBD2 (5 bases). The CDR3 length is 12 residues. Germline lookup yields CDR1 SGHAT and CDR2 FQNNGV. Trimming removed 5 bases from V and 5 bases from J, with 8 bases in between. CDR3 loop: CASSVRGDTQYF. CDR3 in DNA: TGTGCCAGCAGCGTACGGGGAGATACGCAGTATTTT.

The chain uses TRBV7-8 and TRBJ1-5; 8 bases map to TRBD1. The germline V gene encodes CDR1 SGHVS and CDR2 FQNEAQ. Germline trimming cut 6 bases from V and 1 base from J; bases unmatched to any gene: 5. This CDR3 spans 15 amino acids. The CDR3 nucleotides are TGTGCCAGCAGATCCGACAGGGGCAGCAATCAGCCCCAGCATTTT. Protein: CASRSDRGSNQPQHF.

The chain employs TRBV5-6 and TRBJ2-5, with 7 bases that match TRBD2. This CDR3 spans 12 amino acids. The junction had 4 bases not matched to a gene; V was cut back by 2 bases and J by 9 bases. CDR1 is SGHDT and CDR2 is YYEEEE in the germline V gene. In nucleotides, the CDR3 is TGTGCCAGCAGCTTAAAGGGAGGGGCCCAGTACTTC. Encoded protein: CASSLKGGAQYF.

The chain recombines TRBV6-7 with TRBJ2-7, with 11 bases lining up with TRBD2. TRBV6-7 is reported as an ORF; its role is uncertain. This CDR3 is 15 amino acids long. V trimming: 4 bases; J trimming: 2 bases; junction bases outside the gene matches: 4. The CDR3 spells CASSLGLAATYEQYF. The CDR3 DNA follows: TGTGCCAGCAGTTTGGGACTAGCGGCCACCTACGAGCAGTACTTC.